Given below is one T cell receptor (beta chain) in context. Its antigen is not known. The data were obtained in a study of coeliac disease. Looking at the study overall: The study queried TRBV7-2 bias without high-resolution HLA data. The study's findings and limits: Only 1 of 6 controls, but about 55% of the 18 coeliac samples, showed published gliadin-specific TRB sequences. Lower clonality than controls marked TRB and TRG repertoires from active celiac intraepithelial and lamina propria samples.

This table comes from immunoSEQ multiplex PCR, and its TCRdb copy is limited to in-frame clones, with some not included. The sample holds thousands of clones, roughly 70% seen once. The CDR3 loop spans 16 amino acids. CDR1 and CDR2 (germline): SNHLY, FYNNEI. V lost 5 bases, J lost 3 bases, and 8 bases stayed unmatched. Sequencing input: lymphocytes from the gut lamina propria. The receptor was isolated from a man between 18 and 35 years old with celiac disease on a gluten-free diet. The rearrangement joins TRBV2 to TRBJ2-3; TRBD2 matches 10 bases. The CDR3 DNA reads as TGTGCCAGCAGTCGCCCTAGCGGGGGAAGAACAGATACGCAGTATTTT. Its protein is CASSRPSGGRTDTQYF.